This T cell receptor beta chain was sequenced in a study of blood T cell repertoires in COVID-19. Individuals aged 18 to 89 years were recruited from around 22 US areas. Two consecutive negative NP/OP PCR tests, clearance, or resolved symptoms defined Cohort 3 recovery. Per the original methods: Reference gene primer amplification in the assay estimated nucleated cell counts. Assay: immunoSEQ multiplex PCR; the TCRdb copy retains only in-frame clones and omits some. The DNA gave D and trimming, while V, J and clone size come from that table. The top ten hold 15% to 20% of the sample, which has 150,000 to 200,000 clones, more than 75% seen once. The clonotype was recovered from a woman between 50 and 59 years old who had recovered from COVID-19. The sample was PBMCs or T cells enriched from blood (not recorded which).

The CDR3 bases are TGTGCCAGCATGAAAGCGGGAGTTATGGCGTACAATGAGCAGTTCTTC. The encoded protein is CASMKAGVMAYNEQFF. The rearrangement links TRBV25-1 to TRBJ2-1; 8 nucleotides line up with TRBD2. V lost 7 bases to trimming and J lost 4 bases; unmatched junction nucleotides: 12. The CDR3 runs to 16 residues. Germline V gene lookup returns CDR1 MGHDK and CDR2 SYGVNS.